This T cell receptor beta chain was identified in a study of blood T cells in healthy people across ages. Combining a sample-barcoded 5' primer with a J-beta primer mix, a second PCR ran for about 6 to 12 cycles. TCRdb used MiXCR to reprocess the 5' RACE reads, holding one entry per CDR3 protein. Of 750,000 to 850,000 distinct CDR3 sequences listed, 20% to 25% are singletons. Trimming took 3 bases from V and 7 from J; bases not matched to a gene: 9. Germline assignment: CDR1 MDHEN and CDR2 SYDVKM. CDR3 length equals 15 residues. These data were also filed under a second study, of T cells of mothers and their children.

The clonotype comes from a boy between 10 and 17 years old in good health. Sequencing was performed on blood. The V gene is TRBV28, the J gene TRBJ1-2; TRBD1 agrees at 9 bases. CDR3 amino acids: CASSFGTGFSGGYTF. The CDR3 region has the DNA TGTGCCAGCAGTTTTGGGACAGGGTTTAGTGGTGGCTACACCTTC.